This T cell receptor (beta chain) emerged from a study of CDR3 diversity in severe acne (dated by TCRdb to the late 2010s). Regarding this clonotype: Its cognate antigen has yet to be identified. One base away there is no much larger clone; base qualities are not given.

Library preparation was by PCR. This sample was sequenced with an Illumina HiSeq 2000. The public reads were reprocessed in TCRdb via fastp at Q25 and MiXCR, keeping in-frame beta chains. Each entry merges the rows of one CDR3 protein and shows their most common DNA and genes. This sample lists 100,000 or so distinct CDR3 sequences; roughly half were detected once. 9.5% to 15% of the sample is held by the ten biggest clonotypes. This TCR derives from a male donor with acne. The specimen sequenced was blood.

The CDR3 region reads CASSFDSGVQPQHF. Read as DNA, the sequence is TGTGCCAGCAGTTTCGACAGTGGGGTACAGCCCCAGCATTTT. The chain employs TRBV2 and TRBJ1-5; a weak D assignment points to TRBD1 (5 bases agree). From a lookup of the germline V gene, CDR1 and CDR2 are SNHLY and FYNNEI. V is cut by 5 bases and J by 7 bases, and the space between the germline ends is 15 bases. The CDR3 has 14 amino acids, counting the end cysteine and phenylalanine. Only the CDR3 DNA stays, 42 bases, in frame from base 1.